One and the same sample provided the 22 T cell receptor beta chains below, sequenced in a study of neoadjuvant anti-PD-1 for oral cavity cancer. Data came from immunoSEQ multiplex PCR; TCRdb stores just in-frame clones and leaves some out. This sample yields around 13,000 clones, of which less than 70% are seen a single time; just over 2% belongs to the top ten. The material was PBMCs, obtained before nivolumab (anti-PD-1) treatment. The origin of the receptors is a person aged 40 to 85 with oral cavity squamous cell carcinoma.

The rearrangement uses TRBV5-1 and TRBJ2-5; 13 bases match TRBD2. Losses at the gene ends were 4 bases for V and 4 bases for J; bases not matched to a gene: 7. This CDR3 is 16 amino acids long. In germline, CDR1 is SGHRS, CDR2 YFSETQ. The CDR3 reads CASSRRTSGGGETQYF. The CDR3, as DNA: TGCGCCAGCAGCCGCAGGACTAGCGGGGGAGGAGAGACCCAGTACTTC.

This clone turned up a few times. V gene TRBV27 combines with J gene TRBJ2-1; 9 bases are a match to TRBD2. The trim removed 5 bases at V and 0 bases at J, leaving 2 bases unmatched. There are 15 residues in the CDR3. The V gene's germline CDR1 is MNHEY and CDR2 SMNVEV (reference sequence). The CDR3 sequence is CASSGSGSSYNEQFF. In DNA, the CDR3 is TGTGCCAGCAGTGGTAGCGGGAGCTCCTACAATGAGCAGTTCTTC.

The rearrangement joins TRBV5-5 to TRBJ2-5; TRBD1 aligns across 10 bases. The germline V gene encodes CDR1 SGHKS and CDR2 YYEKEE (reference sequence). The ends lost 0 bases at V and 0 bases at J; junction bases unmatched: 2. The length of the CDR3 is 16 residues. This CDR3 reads CASSLVDRGDQETQYF. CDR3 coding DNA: TGTGCCAGCAGCTTGGTGGACAGGGGGGACCAAGAGACCCAGTACTTC.

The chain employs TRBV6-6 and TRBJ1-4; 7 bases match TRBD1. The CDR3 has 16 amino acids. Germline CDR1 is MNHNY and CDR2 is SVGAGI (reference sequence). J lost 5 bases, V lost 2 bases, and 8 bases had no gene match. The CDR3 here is CASSYVGGALNEKLFF. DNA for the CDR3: TGTGCCAGCAGTTACGTAGGGGGCGCCTTAAATGAAAAACTGTTTTTT.

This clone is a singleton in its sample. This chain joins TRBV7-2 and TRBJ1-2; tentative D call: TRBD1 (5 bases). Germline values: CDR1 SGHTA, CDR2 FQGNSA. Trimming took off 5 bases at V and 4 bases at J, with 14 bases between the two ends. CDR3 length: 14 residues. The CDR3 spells CASSITGTVYGYTF. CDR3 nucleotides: TGTGCCAGCAGCATCACCGGGACCGTCTATGGCTACACCTTC. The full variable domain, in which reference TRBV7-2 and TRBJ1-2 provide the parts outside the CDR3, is GAGVSQSPSNKVTEKGKDVELRCDPISGHTALYWYRQSLGQGLEFLIYFQGNSAPDKSGLPSDRFSAERTGGSVSTLTIQRTQQEDSAVYLCASSITGTVYGYTFGSGTRLTVV.

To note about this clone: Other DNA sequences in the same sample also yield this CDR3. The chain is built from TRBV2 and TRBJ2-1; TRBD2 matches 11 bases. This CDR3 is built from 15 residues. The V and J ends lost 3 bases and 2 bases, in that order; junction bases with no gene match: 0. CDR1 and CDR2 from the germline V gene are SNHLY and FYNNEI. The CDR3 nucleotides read TGTGCCAGCAGTGAGACTAGCGGGGCCTACAATGAGCAGTTCTTC. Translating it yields CASSETSGAYNEQFF. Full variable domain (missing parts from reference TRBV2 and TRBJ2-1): EPEVTQTPSHQVTQMGQEVILRCVPISNHLYFYWYRQILGQKVEFLVSFYNNEISEKSEIFDDQFSVERPDGSNFTLKIRSTKLEDSAMYFCASSETSGAYNEQFFGPGTRLTVL.

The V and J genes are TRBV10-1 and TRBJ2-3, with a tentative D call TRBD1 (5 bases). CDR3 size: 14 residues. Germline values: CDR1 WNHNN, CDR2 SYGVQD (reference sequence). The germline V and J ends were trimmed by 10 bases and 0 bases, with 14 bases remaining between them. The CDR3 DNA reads TGCGCCACCAGGGAAGGGCATAGCACAGATACGCAGTATTTT. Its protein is CATREGHSTDTQYF.

CDR3 nucleotides: TGTGCCAGCACTGGTTTAGGACACCTCTCTGGGGCCAACGTCCTGACTTTC. Its translation is CASTGLGHLSGANVLTF. The chain recombines TRBV27 with TRBJ2-6, with D perhaps matching TRBD1 (5 bases). The CDR3 runs to 17 residues. Germline V gives CDR1 MNHEY, CDR2 SMNVEV (reference sequence). V was trimmed by 7 bases and J by 0 bases, leaving 16 bases between them.

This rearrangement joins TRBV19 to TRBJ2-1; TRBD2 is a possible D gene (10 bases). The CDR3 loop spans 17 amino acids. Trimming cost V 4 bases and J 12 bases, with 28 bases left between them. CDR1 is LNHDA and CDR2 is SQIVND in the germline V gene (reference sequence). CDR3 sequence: CASSRTGASSGGDWQFF. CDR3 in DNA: TGTGCCAGTAGTAGGACAGGGGCGTCTAGCGGGGGAGATTGGCAGTTCTTC.

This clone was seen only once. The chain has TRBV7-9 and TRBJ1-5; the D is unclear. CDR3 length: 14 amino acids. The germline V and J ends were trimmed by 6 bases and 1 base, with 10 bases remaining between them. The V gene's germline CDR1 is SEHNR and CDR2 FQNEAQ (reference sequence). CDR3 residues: CASRGRGSNQPQHF. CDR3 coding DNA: TGTGCCAGCAGGGGTCGGGGAAGCAATCAGCCCCAGCATTTT.

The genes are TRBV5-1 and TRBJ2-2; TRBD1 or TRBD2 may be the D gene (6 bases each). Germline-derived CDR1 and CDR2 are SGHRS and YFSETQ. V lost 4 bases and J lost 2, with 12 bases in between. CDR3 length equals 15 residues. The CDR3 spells CASSPRGPNTGELFF. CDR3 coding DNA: TGCGCCAGCAGCCCCCGGGGGCCCAACACCGGGGAGCTGTTTTTT.

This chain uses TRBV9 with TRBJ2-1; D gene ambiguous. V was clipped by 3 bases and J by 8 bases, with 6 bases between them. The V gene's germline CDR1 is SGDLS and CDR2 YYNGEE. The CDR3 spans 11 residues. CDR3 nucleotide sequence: TGTGCCAGCAGCGGGAAGTATGAGCAGTTCTTC. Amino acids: CASSGKYEQFF.

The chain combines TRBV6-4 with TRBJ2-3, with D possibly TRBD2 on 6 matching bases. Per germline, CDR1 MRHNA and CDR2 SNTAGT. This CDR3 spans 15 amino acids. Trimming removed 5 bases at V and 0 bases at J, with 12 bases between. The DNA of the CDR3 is TGTGCCAGCAGTCAAGAGGCGGGGAGCACAGATACGCAGTATTTT. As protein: CASSQEAGSTDTQYF.

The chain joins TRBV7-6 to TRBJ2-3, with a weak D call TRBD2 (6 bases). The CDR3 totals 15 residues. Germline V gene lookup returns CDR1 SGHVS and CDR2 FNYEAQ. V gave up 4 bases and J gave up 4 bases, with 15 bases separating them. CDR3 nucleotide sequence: TGTGCCAGCAGCTCCAACAGGTGGAGGGCAGATACGCAGTATTTT. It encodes CASSSNRWRADTQYF.

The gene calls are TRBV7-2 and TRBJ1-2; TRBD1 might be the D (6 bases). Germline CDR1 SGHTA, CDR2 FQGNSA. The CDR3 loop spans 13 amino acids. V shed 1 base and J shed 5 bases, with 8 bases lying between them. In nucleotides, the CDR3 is TGTGCCAGCAGCTTAGGGACAGAATATGGCTACACCTTC. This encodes CASSLGTEYGYTF.

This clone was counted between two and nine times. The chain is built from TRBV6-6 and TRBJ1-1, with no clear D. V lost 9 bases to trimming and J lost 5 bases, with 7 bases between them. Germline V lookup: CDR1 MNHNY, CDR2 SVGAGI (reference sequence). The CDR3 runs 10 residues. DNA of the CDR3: TGTGCCAGTGGAAAAACTGAAGCTTTCTTT. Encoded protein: CASGKTEAFF.

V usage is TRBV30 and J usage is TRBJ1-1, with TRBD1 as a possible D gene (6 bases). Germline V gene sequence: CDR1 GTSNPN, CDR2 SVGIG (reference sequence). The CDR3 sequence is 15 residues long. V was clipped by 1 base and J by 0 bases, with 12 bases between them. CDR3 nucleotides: TGTGCCTGGAGTGCCTGGGGGGCCTTGAACACTGAAGCTTTCTTT. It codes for CAWSAWGALNTEAFF. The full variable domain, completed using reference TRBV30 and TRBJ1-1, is SQTIHQWPATLVQPVGSPLSLECTVEGTSNPNLYWYRQAAGRGLQLLFYSVGIGQISSEVPQNLSASRPQDRQFILSSKKLLLSDSGFYLCAWSAWGALNTEAFFGQGTRLTVV.

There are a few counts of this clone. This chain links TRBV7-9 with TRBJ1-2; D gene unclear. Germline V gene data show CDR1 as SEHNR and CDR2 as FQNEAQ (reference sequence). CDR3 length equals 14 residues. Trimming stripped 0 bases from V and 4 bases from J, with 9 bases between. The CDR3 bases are TGTGCCAGCAGCTTAGCGCGGGTTATCTATGGCTACACCTTC. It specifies CASSLARVIYGYTF.

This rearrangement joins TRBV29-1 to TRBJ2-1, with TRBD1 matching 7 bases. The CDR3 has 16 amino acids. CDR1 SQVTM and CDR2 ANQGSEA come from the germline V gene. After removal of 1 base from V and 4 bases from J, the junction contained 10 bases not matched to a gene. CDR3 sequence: CSVEGPRDRSYNEQFF. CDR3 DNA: TGCAGCGTTGAAGGCCCCCGGGACAGAAGTTACAATGAGCAGTTCTTC.

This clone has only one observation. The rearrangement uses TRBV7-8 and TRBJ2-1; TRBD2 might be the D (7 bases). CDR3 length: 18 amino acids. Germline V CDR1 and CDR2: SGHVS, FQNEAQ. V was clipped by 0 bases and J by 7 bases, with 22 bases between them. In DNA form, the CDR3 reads TGTGCCAGCAGCTTAGCGGGTATGGCAGCGGGACAAGCTAATGAGCAGTTCTTC. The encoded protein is CASSLAGMAAGQANEQFF.

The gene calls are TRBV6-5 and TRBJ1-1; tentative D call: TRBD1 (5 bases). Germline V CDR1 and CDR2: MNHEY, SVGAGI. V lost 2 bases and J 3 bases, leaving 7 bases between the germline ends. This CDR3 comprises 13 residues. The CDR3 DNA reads TGTGCCAGCAGTTACAGGGGAGACACTGAAGCTTTCTTT. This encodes CASSYRGDTEAFF.

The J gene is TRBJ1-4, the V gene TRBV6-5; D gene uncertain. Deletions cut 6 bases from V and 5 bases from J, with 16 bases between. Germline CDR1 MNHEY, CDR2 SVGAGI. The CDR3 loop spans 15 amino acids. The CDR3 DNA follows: TGTGCCAGCAGGTGGACCCGAAACATCAATGAAAAACTGTTTTTT. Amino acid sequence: CASRWTRNINEKLFF.